This section outlines one TCR beta chain sequence together with its context. This entry comes from a study of technical replicates of blood from several donors. TCRdb's copy holds only in-frame clones and misses some; the assay was immunoSEQ multiplex PCR. The sample has 75,000 to 100,000 clones, around 96% seen once. Germline assignment: CDR1 SGDLS and CDR2 YYNGEE. J gave up 4 bases and V 3 bases, and 4 bases lay outside the gene matches. The CDR3 runs to 14 residues. The rearrangement joins TRBV9 to TRBJ2-1, with 7 bases identical to TRBD2. Sequenced sample: T cells isolated from PBMCs. The clonotype originates from a human donor in good health. The CDR3 loop reads CASSGTRAYNEQFF. CDR3 bases: TGTGCCAGCAGCGGGACTAGGGCTTACAATGAGCAGTTCTTC.